Listed below are T cell receptor beta chains from one sample, sequenced in a study of cytomegalovirus exposure and HLA in healthy donors. Assay: immunoSEQ multiplex PCR; the TCRdb copy retains only in-frame clones and omits some. The record lists under 200,000 clones, of which the ten most abundant hold about 0.8%. The sequenced material came from PBMCs. These receptors all come from a woman aged 18-35 years in good health and CMV-seropositive. Both conserved end residues are trimmed from each CDR3. A D gene is named only where the DNA matches it firmly.

D,V,J,CDR3
TRBD1,TRBV23-1,TRBJ2-2,ASSQESGQGASTANTGELF
TRBD1,TRBV7-3,TRBJ2-1,ASSQQGFSYNEQF
TRBD1,TRBV5-4,TRBJ2-7,ASRYRDRGSHEQY
TRBD1,TRBV15,TRBJ1-2,ATSKPGQGPHGYT
-,TRBV5-1,TRBJ2-1,ASSHTEGGAYEQF
-,TRBV15,TRBJ1-4,ATSVGGATNEKLF
TRBD2,TRBV30,TRBJ2-3,AWSVRGLAGGGDTQY
TRBD1,TRBV7-9,TRBJ1-1,ASSQTDRGYSDTEAF
-,TRBV19,TRBJ2-7,ASSPNNPYEQY
TRBD1,TRBV4-1,TRBJ2-2,ASSQPGQLTGELF
TRBD1,TRBV7-2,TRBJ1-1,ASSLGTGNFAEAF
TRBD2,TRBV5-1,TRBJ2-1,ASSWGVAGDNEQF
-,TRBV4-1,TRBJ1-1,ASSPDSMTEAF
TRBD2,TRBV11-1,TRBJ2-7,ASSLTSGRRRMRGYEQY
-,TRBV5-4,TRBJ1-1,ASSGQRNTEAF
-,TRBV6-1,TRBJ2-1,ASSGSVTGGIYNEQF
-,TRBV2,TRBJ1-1,ASSAEVAEAF
TRBD1,TRBV15,TRBJ2-7,ATSSSTGYEQY
TRBD1,TRBV11-3,TRBJ2-7,ASSLGQGREQY
-,TRBV4-2,TRBJ1-5,ASSQELQGNQPQH
-,TRBV20-1,TRBJ2-1,SARPSDEQF
-,TRBV6-1,TRBJ2-1,ASSPYLENEQF
-,TRBV5-4,TRBJ2-1,ASSLDREDEQF
TRBD2,TRBV7-9,TRBJ2-1,ASRPGLAGPTEQF
-,TRBV10-3,TRBJ2-3,AISGLQTQY
-,TRBV14,TRBJ1-2,ASSYDTRGYT
TRBD2,TRBV5-1,TRBJ2-3,ASKERDPSTDTQY
TRBD2,TRBV10-3,TRBJ2-3,AISVGTNTDTQY
TRBD1,TRBV27,TRBJ1-1,ASSSGQGGPEAF
TRBD1,TRBV27,TRBJ2-7,ASSSLATGVYEQY
TRBD2,TRBV2,TRBJ2-7,ASSPRRESYEQY
TRBD1,TRBV5-1,TRBJ1-1,ASSLTGTGMNTEAF
-,TRBV5-1,TRBJ1-2,ASSRGYYGYT
-,TRBV19,TRBJ1-5,ASNDPRQPQH
TRBD1,TRBV7-9,TRBJ2-2,ARQGESGVGELF
TRBD2,TRBV7-8,TRBJ2-5,ASSVGIAGLQETQY
TRBD1,TRBV5-1,TRBJ1-1,ASSLEGQGARWDTEAF
TRBD1,TRBV6-5,TRBJ1-5,ASSGTGGNQPQH
TRBD1,TRBV19,TRBJ2-7,ASSIGGQGSEQY
-,TRBV9,TRBJ1-5,ASSGGGNGPQH
-,TRBV4-3,TRBJ2-7,ASSQDTRVWEQY
TRBD1,TRBV5-1,TRBJ1-1,ASSFVPGTGETEAF
TRBD2,TRBV28,TRBJ2-2,ASSLTSVGTGELF
-,TRBV5-4,TRBJ2-3,ASRRPGTPDTQY
-,TRBV9,TRBJ2-5,ASSVGAGPYQETQY
-,TRBV7-2,TRBJ1-3,ASSLGDIRSIY
TRBD1,TRBV29-1,TRBJ1-1,SGDRGETEAF
TRBD1,TRBV5-8,TRBJ1-4,ASPLTGTEKLF
-,TRBV6-5,TRBJ2-5,ASSYSYRNQETQY
-,TRBV4-1,TRBJ2-5,ASSQDREQETQY
TRBD2,TRBV19,TRBJ2-2,ASSIDTSGGYTGELF
-,TRBV4-2,TRBJ1-2,ASSQDGVGARYGYT
-,TRBV4-1,TRBJ2-2,ASSHPMGRPNTGELF
-,TRBV6-1,TRBJ1-2,ASSVPGGVNYGYT
TRBD1,TRBV25-1,TRBJ2-1,ASSAPHRGTNEQF
TRBD1,TRBV4-2,TRBJ2-1,ASSQTTGDRGMGSYNEQF
-,TRBV19,TRBJ1-5,ASLDEGVVGQPQH
TRBD1,TRBV27,TRBJ1-2,ASSPRRGLGYT
TRBD2,TRBV11-2,TRBJ2-1,ASSLGGGGYNEQF
TRBD1,TRBV4-1,TRBJ1-4,ASSPITGTGDEKLF